This entry is about one TCR beta chain. Its antigen is still unknown. Repertoires were generated with immunoSEQ multiplex PCR, while TCRdb's copy carries only in-frame clones and drops some. The data show about 140,000 clones, with 88% seen just once and 2.5% to 3.5% held by the top ten. Analyses pooled second doses at about 4 or about 12 weeks. These data are taken from a study of T cell responses to AZD1222 COVID-19 vaccine. Study observations and caveats: Recipients of two AZD1222 doses showed rising Spike-specific TCR breadth and depth. Reportedly, close to half of spike-specific TCRs are directed against unmutated variant regions.

CDR3 length: 16 residues. Per the germline V gene, CDR1 is MGHRA and CDR2 is YSYEKL. Trimming pared 4 bases from V and 2 bases from J, leaving 17 bases between. The sample here was peripheral blood, taken 28 days after the second AZD1222 dose. The receptor was isolated from an adult who received the AZD1222 COVID-19 vaccine. This chain links TRBV4-1 with TRBJ1-2; the D gene is possibly TRBD1 (6 bases). The CDR3 loop is CASSPRQVGTNYGYTF. DNA for the CDR3: TGCGCCAGCAGCCCACGACAGGTCGGGACAAACTATGGCTACACCTTC.